This T cell receptor beta chain was found in a study of T cell responses to AZD1222 COVID-19 vaccine. Study summary: Investigators merged groups given second doses at roughly 4 or roughly 12 weeks. Study results and caveats: Recipients of AZD1222 seropositive at baseline numbered only 5 or 6. Donors were chiefly white British, with a greater number of females, and clonal diversity was perhaps underestimated.

This clone was observed a few times. Antigen: not known. The CDR3 extends over 15 amino acids. Germline trimming cut 6 bases from V and 5 bases from J; bases unmatched to any gene: 10. Germline lookup yields CDR1 LNHDA and CDR2 SQIVND (reference sequence). The data were produced by immunoSEQ multiplex PCR, yet TCRdb's version contains in-frame clones alone and is incomplete. This table has 130,000 to 150,000 clones, 90% appearing once. The TCR sequence derives from an adult in good health. This specimen was peripheral blood, taken on day 0 of AZD1222 vaccination. The V call is TRBV19, the J call TRBJ1-5; the match to TRBD1 covers 7 bases. CDR3 nucleotide sequence: TGTGCCAGTAGCACCGGGGAGGGGGCCCATCAGCCCCAGCATTTT. Translation gives CASSTGEGAHQPQHF. Full variable domain (missing parts from reference TRBV19 and TRBJ1-5): DGGITQSPKYLFRKEGQNVTLSCEQNLNHDAMYWYRQDPGQGLRLIYYSQIVNDFQKGDIAEGYSVSREKKESFPLTVTSAQKNPTAFYLCASSTGEGAHQPQHFGDGTRLSIL.